This entry is about one TCR beta chain. Its antigen specificity is not known. Relative to the germline gene, one junction end is altered; a read error may explain this. These data come from a study of T cell changes during pregnancy in multiple sclerosis (dated by TCRdb to between 2018 and 2021). Background on the whole study: The study examined how the T cell repertoire changed over the course of pregnancy in women with multiple sclerosis.

The CDR3 has 15 amino acids, counting the end cysteine and phenylalanine. Left in the record is the CDR3 DNA by itself, 45 bases read in frame from the first base. The CDR1 and CDR2 encoded by the germline V gene (reference sequence) are SSHAT and FNYEAQ. Library method: the immunoSEQ multiplex PCR assay. Held by TCRdb, this immuneACCESS table contains in-frame sequences only and omits some clones. Under half of the omission traces to an unresolved V gene where checked; the cause of the rest is unknown. For this sample there are about 40,000 clones; approximately 93% appear just once. Approximately 8.6% of the sample is in the top ten clones.

This receptor was identified in a female donor with multiple sclerosis, enrolled in a pregnancy study. This sequence uses TRBV7-7 and TRBJ2-1; TRBD2 fits 11 bases in the junction. Sequences were derived from CD8+ T cells from peripheral blood mononuclear cells, sampled in the third trimester of pregnancy. For the CDR3, the sequence is CASSLAGGPLNEQFF. The nucleotide sequence is given as TGTGCTAGCAGCTTAGCGGGGGGGCCACTGAATGAGCAGTTCTTC.